This TCR beta chain was retrieved from a study of T-cell reconstitution after alpha-beta-depleted transplantation in children. General study results and limits: At day 60, the high TCRbeta diversity found in some patients originated from recipient T cells and thymic progenitors that had survived. Several hundred expanded graft clones reportedly supplied alpha-beta T cells about two months after transplant.

Germline lookup yields CDR1 SNHLY and CDR2 FYNNEI. The CDR3 totals 13 residues. The germline V and J ends were trimmed by 4 bases and 0 bases, with 5 bases remaining between them. Preparation of the TCRbeta library used unique molecular identifiers. TCRdb reprocessed the PCR reads with MiXCR, giving one entry per CDR3 protein. This table holds 200,000 to 250,000 distinct CDR3 sequences, under 8.5% found once. The table lists this clonotype with a few counts. Its target is not known. This TCR derives from a boy aged 2-9 years with acute lymphoblastic leukemia, due to receive a stem cell transplant. The chain recombines TRBV2 with TRBJ2-3, with no clear D. Sequenced here: PBMCs, sampled before TCRalphabeta/CD19-depleted stem cell transplant. CDR3 protein: CASSATSTDTQYF. CDR3 nucleotide sequence: TGTGCCAGCAGTGCGACAAGCACAGATACGCAGTATTTT.